The following is a T cell receptor beta chain sequence with its context. The data derive from a study of blood T cell repertoires in COVID-19. Deletions cut 5 bases from V and 0 bases from J, with 7 bases between. This CDR3 has 13 amino acids. Germline loops: CDR1 LNHDA, CDR2 SQIVND (reference sequence). Method: immunoSEQ multiplex PCR; TCRdb's copy keeps in-frame clones and lacks some. The data hold fewer than 400,000 clones, with about nine tenths observed a single time. The clonotype originates from a woman aged 25-40 years who had recovered from COVID-19. The sequencing sample was made of PBMCs or T cells enriched from blood (not recorded which). The J gene is TRBJ1-2, the V gene TRBV19; D is perhaps TRBD1 (6 bases). Written as DNA, the CDR3 is TGTGCCAGTAGTGACAGGACTAACTATGGCTACACCTTC. This translates into CASSDRTNYGYTF.